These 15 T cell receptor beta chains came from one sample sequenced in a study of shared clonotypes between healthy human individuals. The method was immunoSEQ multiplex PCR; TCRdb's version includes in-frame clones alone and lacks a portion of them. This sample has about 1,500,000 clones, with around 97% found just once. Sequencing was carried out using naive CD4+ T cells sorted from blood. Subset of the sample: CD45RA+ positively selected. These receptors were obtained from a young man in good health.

The CDR3 sequence: CASSRGQGAWYEKLFF. As DNA, the CDR3 is TGTGCCAGCAGCAGGGGACAGGGGGCTTGGTATGAAAAACTGTTTTTT. The chain links TRBV28 to TRBJ1-4; 12 nucleotides align to TRBD1. The junction had 8 bases not matched to a gene; V was cut back by 6 bases and J by 6 bases. CDR1 is MDHEN and CDR2 is SYDVKM in the germline V gene. There are 16 residues in the CDR3.

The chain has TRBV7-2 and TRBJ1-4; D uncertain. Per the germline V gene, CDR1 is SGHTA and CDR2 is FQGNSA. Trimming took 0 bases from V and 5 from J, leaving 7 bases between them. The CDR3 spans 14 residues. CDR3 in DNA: TGTGCCAGCAGCTTAGCTCAGGAGAATGAAAAACTGTTTTTT. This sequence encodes CASSLAQENEKLFF.

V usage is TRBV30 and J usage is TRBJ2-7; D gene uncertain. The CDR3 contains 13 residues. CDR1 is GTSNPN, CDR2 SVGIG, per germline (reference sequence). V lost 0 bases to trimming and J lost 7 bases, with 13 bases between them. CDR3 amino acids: CAWSVLGYYEQYF. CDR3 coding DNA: TGTGCCTGGAGTGTACTGGGCTATTATGAGCAGTACTTC.

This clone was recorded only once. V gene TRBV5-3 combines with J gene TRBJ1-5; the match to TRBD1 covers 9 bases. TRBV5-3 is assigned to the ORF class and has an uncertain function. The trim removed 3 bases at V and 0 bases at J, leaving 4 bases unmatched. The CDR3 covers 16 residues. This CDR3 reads CARSSGQGHSNQPQHF. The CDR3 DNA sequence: TGTGCCAGAAGCTCAGGACAGGGGCATAGCAATCAGCCCCAGCATTTT.

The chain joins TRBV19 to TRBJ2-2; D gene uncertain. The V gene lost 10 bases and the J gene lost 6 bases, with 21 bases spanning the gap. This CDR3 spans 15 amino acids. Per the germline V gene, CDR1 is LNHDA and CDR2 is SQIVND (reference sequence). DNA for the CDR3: TGTGCCACGTGCGGTCAGTCCAGACGAGCCGGGGAGCTGTTTTTT. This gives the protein CATCGQSRRAGELFF.

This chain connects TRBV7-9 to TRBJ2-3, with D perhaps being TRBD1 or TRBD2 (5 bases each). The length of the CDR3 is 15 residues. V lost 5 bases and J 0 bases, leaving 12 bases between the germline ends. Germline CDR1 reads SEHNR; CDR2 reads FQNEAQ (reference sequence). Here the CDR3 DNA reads TGTGCCAGCAGCCCAGAGGGGATTAGCACAGATACGCAGTATTTT. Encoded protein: CASSPEGISTDTQYF.

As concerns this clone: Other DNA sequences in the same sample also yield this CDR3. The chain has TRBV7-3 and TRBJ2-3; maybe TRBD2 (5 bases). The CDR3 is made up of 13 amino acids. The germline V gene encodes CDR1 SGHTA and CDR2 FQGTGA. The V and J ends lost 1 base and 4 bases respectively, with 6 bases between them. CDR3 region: CASSLRGADTQYF. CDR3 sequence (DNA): TGTGCCAGCAGCTTAAGGGGAGCAGATACGCAGTATTTT. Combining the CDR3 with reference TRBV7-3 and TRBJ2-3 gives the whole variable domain GAGVSQTPSNKVTEKGKYVELRCDPISGHTALYWYRQSLGQGPEFLIYFQGTGAADDSGLPNDRFFAVRPEGSVSTLKIQRTERGDSAVYLCASSLRGADTQYFGPGTRLTVL.

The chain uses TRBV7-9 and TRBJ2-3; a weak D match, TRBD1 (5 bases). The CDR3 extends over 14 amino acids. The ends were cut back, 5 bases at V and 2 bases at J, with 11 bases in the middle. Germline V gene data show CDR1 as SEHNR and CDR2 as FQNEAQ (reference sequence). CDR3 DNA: TGTGCCAGCAGCCCGACAGTCTACACAGATACGCAGTATTTT. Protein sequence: CASSPTVYTDTQYF. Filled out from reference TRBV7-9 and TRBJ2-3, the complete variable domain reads DTGVSQNPRHKITKRGQNVTFRCDPISEHNRLYWYRQTLGQGPEFLTYFQNEAQLEKSRLLSDRFSAERPKGSFSTLEIQRTEQGDSAMYLCASSPTVYTDTQYFGPGTRLTVL.

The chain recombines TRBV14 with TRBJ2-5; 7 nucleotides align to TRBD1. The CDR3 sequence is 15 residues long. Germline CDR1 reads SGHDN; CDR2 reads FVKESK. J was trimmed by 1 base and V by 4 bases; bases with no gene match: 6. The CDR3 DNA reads TGTGCCAGCAGCCTCTGGGACAGTCCCCAAGAGACCCAGTACTTC. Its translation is CASSLWDSPQETQYF.

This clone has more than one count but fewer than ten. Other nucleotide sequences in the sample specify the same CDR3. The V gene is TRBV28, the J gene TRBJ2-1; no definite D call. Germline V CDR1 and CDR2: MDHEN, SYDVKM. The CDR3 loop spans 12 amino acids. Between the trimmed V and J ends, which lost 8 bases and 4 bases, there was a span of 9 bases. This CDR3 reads CASRTVYNEQFF. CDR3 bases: TGTGCCAGCCGAACTGTTTACAATGAGCAGTTCTTC. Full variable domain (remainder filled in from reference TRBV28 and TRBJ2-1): DVKVTQSSRYLVKRTGEKVFLECVQDMDHENMFWYRQDPGLGLRLIYFSYDVKMKEKGDIPEGYSVSREKKERFSLILESASTNQTSMYLCASRTVYNEQFFGPGTRLTVL.

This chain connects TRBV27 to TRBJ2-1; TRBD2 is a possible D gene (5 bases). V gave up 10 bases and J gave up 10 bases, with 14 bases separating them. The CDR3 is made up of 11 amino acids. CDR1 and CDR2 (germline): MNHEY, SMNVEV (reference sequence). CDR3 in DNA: TGTGCCATCCGATTCCGGGAAGAGCAGTTCTTC. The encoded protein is CAIRFREEQFF.

CDR3 sequence: CATADSLPSNEKLFF. The CDR3 nucleotides read TGTGCCACCGCGGACAGCTTACCATCTAATGAAAAACTGTTTTTT. The gene calls are TRBV6-1 and TRBJ1-4, with D possibly TRBD1 on 6 matching bases. CDR3 size: 15 residues. The germline gives CDR1 MNHNS, CDR2 SASEGT. Trimming cost V 10 bases and J 3 bases, with 18 bases left between them.

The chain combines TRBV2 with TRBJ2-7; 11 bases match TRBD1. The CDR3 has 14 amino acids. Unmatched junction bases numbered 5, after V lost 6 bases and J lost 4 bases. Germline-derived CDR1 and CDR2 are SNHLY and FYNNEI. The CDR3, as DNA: TGTGCCAGCAGATACGGACAGGGGGCATACGAGCAGTACTTC. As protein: CASRYGQGAYEQYF.

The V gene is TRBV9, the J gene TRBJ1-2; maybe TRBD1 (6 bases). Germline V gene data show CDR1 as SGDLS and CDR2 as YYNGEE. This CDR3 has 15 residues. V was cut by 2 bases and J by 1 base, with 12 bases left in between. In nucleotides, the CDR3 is TGTGCCAGCAGCGTTTCAGGGGCAGGTAACTATGGCTACACCTTC. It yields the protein CASSVSGAGNYGYTF.

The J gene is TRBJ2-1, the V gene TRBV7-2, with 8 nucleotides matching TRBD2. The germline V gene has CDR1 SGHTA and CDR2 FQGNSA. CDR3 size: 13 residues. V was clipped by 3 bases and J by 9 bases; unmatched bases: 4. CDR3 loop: CASSFSGGAEQFF. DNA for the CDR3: TGTGCCAGCAGCTTTTCGGGGGGGGCTGAGCAGTTCTTC.